Each of the 20 T cell receptor beta chains below was sequenced from the same sample in a study of spatial heterogeneity in lung cancer. TCRdb redid the calling of the 5' RACE reads with MiXCR, one entry per CDR3 protein. The sample includes tens of thousands of distinct CDR3 sequences, 13% of them seen just once. Time point described: sample taken at primary tumor resection. Researchers sequenced whole RNA taken from tumor, nontumor lung or frozen PBMC without sorting. The source material was PBMCs, sampled at surgery. The source of these receptors is a male donor with early-stage non-small cell lung cancer.

This clonotype was detected ten times or more. The rearrangement links TRBV11-2 to TRBJ2-3, with D unresolved. The CDR3 sequence is 15 residues long. Between the trimmed V and J ends, which lost 1 base and 2 bases, there was a span of 10 bases. Germline lookup yields CDR1 SGHAT and CDR2 FQNNGV. The CDR3 protein is CASSLGKGYTDTQYF. The CDR3 bases are TGTGCCAGCAGCTTAGGGAAGGGCTACACAGATACGCAGTATTTT.

The count of this clonotype is one. This rearrangement joins TRBV27 to TRBJ2-7; unclear D gene. Per germline, CDR1 MNHEY and CDR2 SMNVEV (reference sequence). The CDR3 sequence is 15 residues long. The V end was cut by 0 bases, the J end by 0 bases, with 9 bases between. The CDR3 protein is CASSLSVRSSYEQYF. The CDR3 DNA reads as TGTGCCAGCAGTTTATCTGTACGGAGCTCCTACGAGCAGTACTTC.

The table lists this clonotype with many counts. The rearrangement links TRBV13 to TRBJ1-1; TRBD1 agrees at 9 bases. J gave up 8 bases and V 5 bases, and 12 bases lay outside the gene matches. Germline-derived CDR1 and CDR2 are PRHDT and FYEKMQ (reference sequence). This CDR3 has 15 residues. As DNA, the CDR3 is TGTGCCAGCAGCCCTGGTCTGGGACAGGGAGCGGAAGCTTTCTTT. Encoded protein: CASSPGLGQGAEAFF.

This clonotype was counted only a few times. The chain couples TRBV20-1 to TRBJ2-1; 11 nucleotides agree with TRBD2. Unmatched junction bases numbered 6, after V lost 5 bases and J lost 6 bases. Per germline, CDR1 DFQATT and CDR2 SNEGSKA (reference sequence). The CDR3 has 14 residues. For the CDR3, the DNA is TGCAGTGCTCCGGGACTAGCGGCGGGCAATGAGCAGTTCTTC. Its translation: CSAPGLAAGNEQFF.

This clonotype was detected ten times or more. The chain has TRBV29-1 and TRBJ1-1, with unresolved D. Trimming removed 7 bases at V and 6 bases at J, with 21 bases between. Germline CDR1 SQVTM, CDR2 ANQGSEA. This CDR3 region has 14 residues. Here the CDR3 reads CSASHRGSGAEAFF. The CDR3 region has the DNA TGCAGCGCCAGTCACCGAGGAAGTGGCGCTGAAGCTTTCTTT.

The rearrangement uses TRBV7-9 and TRBJ1-1; the D gene is possibly TRBD1 (5 bases). The CDR3 runs 13 residues. Germline V lookup: CDR1 SEHNR, CDR2 FQNEAQ (reference sequence). V lost 5 bases to trimming and J lost 3 bases, with 10 bases between them. CDR3 sequence: CASSRQTHTEAFF. CDR3 nucleotides: TGTGCCAGCAGCCGACAGACTCACACTGAAGCTTTCTTT.

This clonotype showed up just a few times. The gene calls are TRBV11-3 and TRBJ2-7, with D possibly being TRBD2 (7 bases). V was shortened by 1 base and J by 4 bases, with 14 bases between the two germline ends. Germline CDR1 is SGHNT and CDR2 is YENEEA. The CDR3 has 15 residues. CDR3 nucleotide sequence: TGTGCCAGCAGCTTAGGAGCAGGGGAGGGATACGAGCAGTACTTC. It is translated as CASSLGAGEGYEQYF.

This clonotype was picked up a small number of times. The chain uses TRBV7-9 and TRBJ2-3; D ambiguous. CDR1 is SEHNR, CDR2 FQNEAQ, per germline (reference sequence). The V end was cut by 6 bases, the J end by 2 bases, with 9 bases between. The CDR3 consists of 13 residues. CDR3 sequence (DNA): TGTGCCAGCAGTTATGGGTACACAGATACGCAGTATTTT. Translation: CASSYGYTDTQYF.

This clonotype has at least ten counts. This sequence joins TRBV12-3 or TRBV12-4 and TRBJ1-1; D uncertain. Deletions cut 5 bases from V and 9 bases from J, with 13 bases between. This CDR3 region has 12 residues. Written as DNA, the CDR3 is TGTGCCAGCAGTCGGCTCCGGACTCAAGCTTTCTTT. As protein: CASSRLRTQAFF.

In its sample, this clonotype was seen many times. The chain uses TRBV9 and TRBJ2-5; 7 bases align to TRBD1. The CDR3 totals 15 residues. V gave up 4 bases and J gave up 6 bases; unmatched junction bases: 12. Germline V gives CDR1 SGDLS, CDR2 YYNGEE. The CDR3 region has the DNA TGTGCCAGCAGCCCAGGCGGACAGGACGGTCAGACCCAGTACTTC. This codes for CASSPGGQDGQTQYF.

This clonotype was seen ten or more times. This chain links TRBV7-2 with TRBJ2-1; 7 bases agree with TRBD2. V shed 4 bases, J shed 8 bases, and the junction held 8 bases outside the gene matches. Germline values: CDR1 SGHTA, CDR2 FQGNSA. The CDR3 length is 14 residues. The CDR3 nucleotides are TGTGCCAGCAGCTGGAGGGGACTATACGATGAGCAGTTCTTC. Its protein product is CASSWRGLYDEQFF.

This clonotype was seen a single time. The rearrangement links TRBV5-1 to TRBJ2-7, with 11 nucleotides matching TRBD2. The V gene end was trimmed by 2 bases and the J gene end by 4 bases; junction bases not matched to a gene: 8. Germline CDR1 is SGHRS and CDR2 is YFSETQ. The CDR3 contains 16 residues. CDR3 bases: TGCGCCAGCAGCTTTGATCTTAGCGGGAGGGCATACGAGCAGTACTTC. The encoded protein is CASSFDLSGRAYEQYF.

The chain couples TRBV6-5 to TRBJ1-5, with D perhaps TRBD1 (5 bases). V was cut by 6 bases and J by 5 bases, with 14 bases left in between. Germline CDR1 is MNHEY and CDR2 is SVGAGI. This CDR3 comprises 14 residues. CDR3 sequence (DNA): TGTGCCAGCAGCATGGGGGGGGTCCATCAGCCCCAGCATTTT. As protein: CASSMGGVHQPQHF.

V gene TRBV20-1 combines with J gene TRBJ2-1, with 9 bases identical to TRBD2. CDR1 and CDR2 (germline): DFQATT, SNEGSKA (reference sequence). J lost 7 bases, V lost 4 bases, and 14 bases had no gene match. This CDR3 contains 16 residues. Here the CDR3 reads CSANPNDLAGINEQFF. In nucleotides, the CDR3 is TGCAGTGCTAATCCAAATGACCTAGCGGGAATAAATGAGCAGTTCTTC.

The chain couples TRBV24-1 to TRBJ2-5; 7 bases map to TRBD2. The germline CDR1 and CDR2 sequences are KGHDR and SFDVKD. J gave up 3 bases and V 1 base, and 10 bases lay outside the gene matches. This CDR3 spans 17 amino acids. This CDR3 is CATSDLGQASGKETQYF. The CDR3 coding sequence is TGTGCCACCAGTGATTTAGGCCAGGCTAGCGGCAAAGAGACCCAGTACTTC.

The DNA of the CDR3 is TGTGCCAGCAGTCGGACCCACAGCCTCCACTTT. Protein sequence: CASSRTHSLHF. The chain is built from TRBV12-3 or TRBV12-4 and TRBJ1-6; unclear D gene. The V and J ends lost 5 bases and 15 bases respectively, with 11 bases between them. CDR3 length equals 11 residues.

A few counts support this clonotype. The chain employs TRBV10-3 and TRBJ1-1; D is undetermined. Trimming removed 10 bases at V and 1 base at J, with 7 bases between. The CDR3 consists of 11 residues. Germline values: CDR1 ENHRY, CDR2 SYGVKD. CDR3: CASSANTEAFF. DNA for the CDR3: TGTGCCAGTTCAGCGAACACTGAAGCTTTCTTT.

As regards this clonotype: A single base separates this from a much larger clone, so it may be a read error. The J gene is TRBJ2-7, the V gene TRBV7-6; 8 bases line up with TRBD1. CDR1 is SGHVS and CDR2 is FNYEAQ in the germline V gene. This CDR3 is built from 15 residues. CDR3 nucleotide sequence: TGTACCAGCAGCCATCGGACAGGGTACGCCTACGAGCAGTACTTC. Translation: CTSSHRTGYAYEQYF.

The genes are TRBV15 and TRBJ2-7; no clear D. Looked up from germline, CDR1 is LNHNV and CDR2 is YYDKDF (reference sequence). The CDR3 length is 14 residues. Trimming left V 3 bases short and J 0 bases short, with 9 bases between. The chain's CDR3 is CATSSNGASYEQYF. DNA for the CDR3: TGTGCCACCAGCAGCAACGGAGCCTCCTACGAGCAGTACTTC.

This clonotype was seen a few times. The chain employs TRBV7-2 and TRBJ2-1, with a tentative D call TRBD2 (6 bases). The CDR3 is made up of 13 amino acids. Germline CDR1 is SGHTA and CDR2 is FQGNSA. V was pared by 4 bases and J by 12 bases, with 16 bases between. Here the CDR3 reads CASSSQSGTGQFF. Written as DNA, the CDR3 is TGTGCCAGCAGCTCCCAATCCGGGACTGGGCAGTTCTTC. Complete variable domain (other parts from reference TRBV7-2 and TRBJ2-1): GAGVSQSPSNKVTEKGKDVELRCDPISGHTALYWYRQSLGQGLEFLIYFQGNSAPDKSGLPSDRFSAERTGGSVSTLTIQRTQQEDSAVYLCASSSQSGTGQFFGPGTRLTVL.